These 21 T cell receptor beta chains were all obtained from the same sample, sequenced in a study of T cell changes during pregnancy in multiple sclerosis. The assay was immunoSEQ multiplex PCR, and TCRdb's table has in-frame clones only and misses some. The top ten clones hold just over 2% of a sample with under 95,000 clones, approximately 92% of them seen once. The material sequenced was peripheral blood, taken after pregnancy. Every receptor here comes from a female donor with multiple sclerosis, enrolled in a pregnancy study.

The V gene is TRBV6-5, the J gene TRBJ1-1; D is unclear. V gave up 0 bases and J gave up 8 bases, with 13 bases separating them. The CDR3 spans 14 residues. Germline V gene lookup returns CDR1 MNHEY and CDR2 SVGAGI. The CDR3 is CASSYSGVAGEAFF. Here the CDR3 DNA reads TGTGCCAGCAGTTACTCAGGAGTGGCGGGGGAAGCTTTCTTT.

The J gene is TRBJ2-1, the V gene TRBV9; 14 bases match TRBD2. The length of the CDR3 is 15 residues. Germline loops: CDR1 SGDLS, CDR2 YYNGEE. With 2 bases clipped from V and 8 bases from J, the junction kept 3 bases outside the gene matches. CDR3 DNA: TGTGCCAGCAGCGTTGGGACTAGCGGGGGCCATGAGCAGTTCTTC. Its translation: CASSVGTSGGHEQFF.

The V gene is TRBV7-8, the J gene TRBJ1-3; unclear D gene. V was clipped by 5 bases and J by 0 bases, with 14 bases between them. The CDR3 consists of 16 residues. CDR1 and CDR2 from the germline V gene are SGHVS and FQNEAQ. The DNA of the CDR3 is TGTGCCAGCAGCCCGCGGGGAATTAGCTCTGGAAACACCATATATTTT. Translation gives CASSPRGISSGNTIYF. The whole variable domain, filled in from reference TRBV7-8 and TRBJ1-3, reads GAGVSQSPRYKVAKRGQDVALRCDPISGHVSLFWYQQALGQGPEFLTYFQNEAQLDKSGLPSDRFFAERPEGSVSTLKIQRTQQEDSAVYLCASSPRGISSGNTIYFGEGSWLTVV.

V and J are TRBV28 and TRBJ2-4; 11 bases align to TRBD2. Unmatched junction bases numbered 13, after V lost 5 bases and J lost 4 bases. This CDR3 has 18 residues. Germline V gives CDR1 MDHEN, CDR2 SYDVKM. The CDR3 loop is CASSLGQRLAGRKNIQYF. The CDR3 nucleotides are TGTGCCAGCAGTCTAGGACAGCGACTAGCGGGGAGAAAAAACATTCAGTACTTC.

The chain couples TRBV7-9 to TRBJ2-2, with D possibly TRBD1 on 5 matching bases. Trimming removed 5 bases from V and 5 bases from J, with 15 bases in between. Per germline, CDR1 SEHNR and CDR2 FQNEAQ (reference sequence). CDR3 length: 15 residues. The CDR3 DNA reads TGTGCCAGCAGCCTACCGACAGATCCTACCGGGGAGCTGTTTTTT. Amino acids: CASSLPTDPTGELFF. Together with reference TRBV7-9 and TRBJ2-2, the CDR3 gives the full variable domain: DTGVSQNPRHKITKRGQNVTFRCDPISEHNRLYWYRQTLGQGPEFLTYFQNEAQLEKSRLLSDRFSAERPKGSFSTLEIQRTEQGDSAMYLCASSLPTDPTGELFFGEGSRLTVL.

This clone was counted a single time. This sequence joins TRBV19 and TRBJ2-5; TRBD2 matches 10 bases. V lost 1 base to trimming and J lost 2 bases; unmatched junction nucleotides: 13. Germline V lookup: CDR1 LNHDA, CDR2 SQIVND (reference sequence). The CDR3 loop spans 19 amino acids. The CDR3: CASSIGGLAGVFGQETQYF. As DNA, the CDR3 is TGTGCCAGTAGTATAGGGGGGCTAGCGGGAGTTTTCGGGCAAGAGACCCAGTACTTC.

The chain recombines TRBV5-1 with TRBJ2-7; 11 bases fit TRBD1. Per the germline V gene, CDR1 is SGHRS and CDR2 is YFSETQ. This CDR3 is 16 amino acids long. V dropped 4 bases and J dropped 2; count of bases not matched to a gene: 8. CDR3 sequence: CASSLQSGQGAYEQYF. DNA for the CDR3: TGCGCCAGCAGCCTACAATCGGGACAGGGGGCCTACGAGCAGTACTTC.

V is TRBV4-2 and J is TRBJ1-6, with D possibly matching TRBD1 (6 bases). The CDR3 totals 13 residues. The germline CDR1 and CDR2 sequences are LGHNA and YNFKEQ. Trimming stripped 4 bases from V and 7 bases from J, with 8 bases between. The CDR3 is CASSLTGNSPLHF. The CDR3 DNA follows: TGTGCCAGCAGCCTCACAGGGAATTCACCCCTCCACTTT.

The chain employs TRBV4-3 and TRBJ2-1; D is unresolved. Trimming pared 3 bases from V and 0 bases from J, leaving 12 bases between. This CDR3 has 16 amino acids. Germline V CDR1 and CDR2: LGHNA, YSLEER. The DNA of the CDR3 is TGCGCCAGCAGCCAGCGCTCCGCCCCCTCCTACAATGAGCAGTTCTTC. Encoded protein: CASSQRSAPSYNEQFF.

V gene TRBV15 combines with J gene TRBJ2-5, with TRBD1 as a possible D gene (5 bases). Germline V gives CDR1 LNHNV, CDR2 YYDKDF (reference sequence). CDR3 length: 15 amino acids. Trimming removed 2 bases at V and 2 bases at J, with 12 bases between. The CDR3 DNA is TGTGCCACCAGCAGATCCATGGGGCTACAAGAGACCCAGTACTTC. This sequence encodes CATSRSMGLQETQYF.

This sequence joins TRBV4-1 and TRBJ2-5, with a tentative D call TRBD2 (6 bases). The ends were cut back, 0 bases at V and 2 bases at J, with 22 bases in the middle. CDR1 is MGHRA, CDR2 YSYEKL, per germline. CDR3 length equals 19 residues. The CDR3 here is CASSQERGAAGLTQETQYF. The CDR3 nucleotides read TGCGCCAGCAGCCAAGAACGAGGGGCCGCCGGACTAACTCAAGAGACCCAGTACTTC.

The V call is TRBV7-2, the J call TRBJ1-1, with 8 bases matching TRBD1. The CDR3 has 18 amino acids. Germline-derived CDR1 and CDR2 are SGHTA and FQGNSA. Germline trimming cut 1 base from V and 1 base from J; bases unmatched to any gene: 11. The CDR3 DNA is TGTGCCAGCAGCTTAGAATGGCGCAGGGGGCTGGGGAACACTGAAGCTTTCTTT. Residues: CASSLEWRRGLGNTEAFF.

This clone was counted once. V is TRBV6-1 and J is TRBJ1-5; TRBD1 aligns across 8 bases. Germline loops: CDR1 MNHNS, CDR2 SASEGT. The trim removed 4 bases at V and 0 bases at J, leaving 2 bases unmatched. The CDR3 is made up of 15 amino acids. CDR3 protein: CASSGTGHSNQPQHF. DNA of the CDR3: TGTGCCAGCAGTGGGACAGGGCATAGCAATCAGCCCCAGCATTTT.

This clone was found once. The chain joins TRBV7-3 to TRBJ2-2; 12 nucleotides agree with TRBD2. The CDR3 extends over 19 amino acids. The V gene end was trimmed by 1 base and the J gene end by 10 bases; junction bases not matched to a gene: 16. Germline V gives CDR1 SGHTA, CDR2 FQGTGA. The CDR3 sequence: CASSLNPRGLAGTSEELFF. The CDR3 DNA reads as TGTGCCAGCAGCTTAAATCCCCGGGGACTAGCGGGTACAAGCGAGGAGCTGTTTTTT.

This chain joins TRBV6-5 and TRBJ2-7, with D maybe TRBD2 (5 bases). The CDR3 has 15 residues. Germline lookup yields CDR1 MNHEY and CDR2 SVGAGI. Trimming took 0 bases from V and 4 from J, leaving 13 bases between them. The CDR3 loop reads CASSYSGEGWYEQYF. In DNA form, the CDR3 reads TGTGCCAGCAGTTACTCCGGGGAAGGCTGGTACGAGCAGTACTTC.

J is TRBJ1-3 and V is TRBV5-5, with TRBD1 as a possible D gene (6 bases). Germline-derived CDR1 and CDR2 are SGHKS and YYEKEE (reference sequence). The CDR3 consists of 17 residues. Trimming shortened V by 2 bases and J by 0 bases, and 15 bases separated the two germline ends. CDR3 sequence reads: CASSLAGTPYSGNTIYF. The CDR3 DNA is TGTGCCAGCAGCTTAGCCGGGACACCTTACTCTGGAAACACCATATATTTT. Filled out from reference TRBV5-5 and TRBJ1-3, the complete variable domain reads DAGVTQSPTHLIKTRGQQVTLRCSPISGHKSVSWYQQVLGQGPQFIFQYYEKEERGRGNFPDRFSARQFPNYSSELNVNALLLGDSALYLCASSLAGTPYSGNTIYFGEGSWLTVV.

This chain joins TRBV4-3 and TRBJ1-6; D not resolved. Trimming took 0 bases from V and 10 from J, leaving 13 bases between them. Germline assignment: CDR1 LGHNA and CDR2 YSLEER. This CDR3 has 15 residues. The CDR3 spells CASSQDGERDSPLHF. DNA for the CDR3: TGCGCCAGCAGCCAAGACGGGGAACGTGACTCACCCCTCCACTTT.

The chain is built from TRBV6-4 and TRBJ2-2; the match to TRBD1 covers 8 bases. The V segment lost 6 bases and the J segment 3 bases; nucleotides outside the gene matches: 9. In germline, CDR1 is MRHNA, CDR2 SNTAGT. This CDR3 comprises 16 residues. The CDR3 nucleotides read TGTGCCAGCAGGGCGAGGACAGGGTATGACACCGGGGAGCTGTTTTTT. This sequence encodes CASRARTGYDTGELFF.

V gene TRBV5-1 combines with J gene TRBJ2-2; 13 positions agree with TRBD2. Germline V gives CDR1 SGHRS, CDR2 YFSETQ. Trimming cost V 1 base and J 6 bases; bases outside gene matches: 9. The CDR3 runs 18 residues. CDR3 nucleotides: TGCGCCAGCAGCTTGACCTCAACGACTAGCGGGGGGTCCGGGGAGCTGTTTTTT. Translation: CASSLTSTTSGGSGELFF. Combining the CDR3 with reference TRBV5-1 and TRBJ2-2 gives the whole variable domain KAGVTQTPRYLIKTRGQQVTLSCSPISGHRSVSWYQQTPGQGLQFLFEYFSETQRNKGNFPGRFSGRQFSNSRSEMNVSTLELGDSALYLCASSLTSTTSGGSGELFFGEGSRLTVL.

V usage is TRBV10-2 and J usage is TRBJ2-1; 7 bases line up with TRBD2. CDR3 size: 14 residues. CDR1 and CDR2 (germline): WSHSY, SAAADI. V lost 3 bases, J lost 7 bases, and 6 bases stayed unmatched. This CDR3 is CASSDARGGNEQFF. The CDR3 nucleotides are TGCGCCAGCAGTGATGCTCGGGGAGGGAATGAGCAGTTCTTC.

This clone was seen a few times. The rearrangement links TRBV13 to TRBJ1-1; D unresolved. There are 15 residues in the CDR3. Germline CDR1 PRHDT, CDR2 FYEKMQ (reference sequence). V gave up 1 base and J gave up 4 bases, with 13 bases separating them. The DNA for the CDR3 is TGTGCCAGCAGCTTAGCTTTTCCGGGAGGCACTGAAGCTTTCTTT. Amino acid sequence: CASSLAFPGGTEAFF.